This TCR beta chain came from a study of cytomegalovirus exposure and HLA in healthy donors. TCRdb keeps only in-frame clones here, not all; method: immunoSEQ multiplex PCR. The sample records 150,000 to 200,000 clones, 75% to 90% being singletons. Trimming took off 1 base at V and 4 bases at J, with 13 bases between the two ends. Germline CDR1 reads SGHVS; CDR2 reads FNYEAQ. The CDR3 runs to 15 residues. In this sample, this clone turned up once. The sample was PBMCs. The clonotype originates from a man between 18 and 35 years old in good health and CMV-seropositive. The V gene is TRBV7-6, the J gene TRBJ2-5, with a tentative D call TRBD1 (6 bases). The chain's CDR3 is CASSLVSQGRETQYF. The CDR3 DNA reads TGTGCCAGCAGCTTAGTTAGTCAGGGGAGAGAGACCCAGTACTTC.